The 20 T cell receptor beta chains given below trace back to one sample, sequenced in a study of cytomegalovirus exposure and HLA in healthy donors. PCR used 60 Vbeta primers and 13 Jbeta primers. Using immunoSEQ multiplex PCR, the repertoire was profiled, and TCRdb retains in-frame clones only, with some absent. The sample yields approximately 120,000 clones, around two thirds seen once. Sample: PBMCs. These receptors all stem from a man between 60 and 70 years old in good health and CMV-seropositive.

In this sample, this clone turned up once. This rearrangement joins TRBV5-1 to TRBJ1-6; TRBD1 is a possible D gene (6 bases). Germline V gene sequence: CDR1 SGHRS, CDR2 YFSETQ. The CDR3 is 15 amino acids. V lost 1 base and J lost 9, with 14 bases in between. CDR3 loop: CASSLQTGFSSPLHF. The CDR3 coding sequence is TGCGCCAGCAGCTTGCAGACAGGCTTTAGTTCACCCCTCCACTTT. Variable domain in full (rest from reference TRBV5-1 and TRBJ1-6): KAGVTQTPRYLIKTRGQQVTLSCSPISGHRSVSWYQQTPGQGLQFLFEYFSETQRNKGNFPGRFSGRQFSNSRSEMNVSTLELGDSALYLCASSLQTGFSSPLHFGNGTRLTVT.

The chain carries TRBV11-2 and TRBJ2-2; perhaps TRBD1 as D (5 bases). In germline, CDR1 is SGHAT, CDR2 FQNNGV. This CDR3 is built from 15 residues. V dropped 3 bases and J dropped 7 bases, with 15 bases sitting between them. CDR3 sequence (DNA): TGTGCCAGCAGCTTCACAGGTGGTTCAAACGGGGAGCTGTTTTTT. Translated: CASSFTGGSNGELFF. Filled out from reference TRBV11-2 and TRBJ2-2, the complete variable domain reads EAGVAQSPRYKIIEKRQSVAFWCNPISGHATLYWYQQILGQGPKLLIQFQNNGVVDDSQLPKDRFSAERLKGVDSTLKIQPAKLEDSAVYLCASSFTGGSNGELFFGEGSRLTVL.

The J gene is TRBJ1-1, the V gene TRBV6-6, with D maybe TRBD1 (6 bases). The ends were cut back, 11 bases at V and 5 bases at J, with 18 bases in the middle. The CDR3 runs to 13 residues. Germline CDR1 MNHNY, CDR2 SVGAGI (reference sequence). Written as DNA, the CDR3 is TGTGCCGGATTGAAACAAGGGGGAACTGAAGCTTTCTTT. Its translation is CAGLKQGGTEAFF.

This chain joins TRBV5-1 and TRBJ1-2, with D unresolved. Germline-derived CDR1 and CDR2 are SGHRS and YFSETQ. CDR3 length: 14 residues. V lost 9 bases to trimming and J lost 0 bases, with 15 bases between them. In nucleotides, the CDR3 is TGCGCCACCACCACAGCTCCTACTAACTATGGCTACACCTTC. It encodes CATTTAPTNYGYTF.

This clone was seen a handful of times. The rearrangement uses TRBV7-9 and TRBJ1-2, with TRBD1 matching 10 bases. Unmatched junction bases numbered 8, after V lost 5 bases and J lost 2 bases. The CDR3 sequence is 16 residues long. Looked up from germline, CDR1 is SEHNR and CDR2 is FQNEAQ (reference sequence). The CDR3 sequence is CASSRDRGRENYGYTF. CDR3 coding DNA: TGTGCCAGCAGCCGCGACAGGGGGCGCGAAAACTATGGCTACACCTTC.

V and J are TRBV2 and TRBJ2-1; 8 positions agree with TRBD1. The trim removed 6 bases at V and 2 bases at J, leaving 6 bases unmatched. This CDR3 is built from 15 residues. CDR1 is SNHLY and CDR2 is FYNNEI in the germline V gene. The CDR3 coding sequence is TGTGCCAGCAGCGCGGACAGGGATACCTACAATGAGCAGTTCTTC. Amino acid sequence: CASSADRDTYNEQFF.

The J gene is TRBJ1-2, the V gene TRBV27; maybe TRBD1 (5 bases). The germline V gene encodes CDR1 MNHEY and CDR2 SMNVEV (reference sequence). The CDR3 sequence is 14 residues long. Trimming stripped 2 bases from V and 5 bases from J, with 12 bases between. The CDR3 region is CASSLRQGWYGYTF. For the CDR3, the DNA is TGTGCCAGCAGTTTACGTCAGGGATGGTATGGCTACACCTTC.

This clone was seen a few times. The chain employs TRBV18 and TRBJ1-2, with a weak D call TRBD1 (6 bases). V shed 5 bases and J shed 8 bases, with 21 bases lying between them. This CDR3 has 15 residues. The germline V gene encodes CDR1 KGHSH and CDR2 LQKENI. The CDR3 loop reads CASSSANPTGIGYTF. CDR3 DNA sequence: TGTGCCAGCTCATCCGCCAATCCTACAGGGATCGGCTACACCTTC.

In its sample, this clone was seen a few times. V is TRBV6-5 and J is TRBJ2-7; D not resolved. Looked up from germline, CDR1 is MNHEY and CDR2 is SVGAGI. This CDR3 comprises 15 residues. V was pared by 0 bases and J by 3 bases, with 12 bases between. CDR3 DNA sequence: TGTGCCAGCAGTTACTCTATCGACGGGTACTACGAGCAGTACTTC. Translating gives CASSYSIDGYYEQYF.

The gene calls are TRBV5-1 and TRBJ1-2; D perhaps matches TRBD1 (6 bases). Trimming removed 4 bases from V and 3 bases from J, with 16 bases in between. Germline-derived CDR1 and CDR2 are SGHRS and YFSETQ. The CDR3 runs to 15 residues. This CDR3 is CASSRGGAEDYGYTF. CDR3 DNA sequence: TGCGCCAGCAGCCGAGGGGGGGCAGAGGACTATGGCTACACCTTC. Full variable domain (outside the CDR3, taken from reference TRBV5-1 and TRBJ1-2): KAGVTQTPRYLIKTRGQQVTLSCSPISGHRSVSWYQQTPGQGLQFLFEYFSETQRNKGNFPGRFSGRQFSNSRSEMNVSTLELGDSALYLCASSRGGAEDYGYTFGSGTRLTVV.

The chain recombines TRBV11-2 with TRBJ2-5; no firm D call. V lost 2 bases and J lost 3, with 4 bases in between. The CDR3 length is 12 residues. Germline CDR1 and CDR2: SGHAT and FQNNGV. The CDR3: CASSLQEETQYF. The CDR3 DNA reads TGTGCCAGCAGCTTACAGGAAGAGACCCAGTACTTC. Variable domain in full (rest from reference TRBV11-2 and TRBJ2-5): EAGVAQSPRYKIIEKRQSVAFWCNPISGHATLYWYQQILGQGPKLLIQFQNNGVVDDSQLPKDRFSAERLKGVDSTLKIQPAKLEDSAVYLCASSLQEETQYFGPGTRLLVL.

This clone appeared a few times. The chain couples TRBV9 to TRBJ1-2; TRBD1 might be the D (5 bases). V lost 4 bases and J 8 bases, leaving 18 bases between the germline ends. The length of the CDR3 is 14 residues. In germline, CDR1 is SGDLS, CDR2 YYNGEE. The CDR3 bases are TGTGCCAGCAGCCCCATCGTTGTAGGGGCCGGCTACACCTTC. Translation: CASSPIVVGAGYTF. Filled out from reference TRBV9 and TRBJ1-2, the complete variable domain reads DSGVTQTPKHLITATGQRVTLRCSPRSGDLSVYWYQQSLDQGLQFLIQYYNGEERAKGNILERFSAQQFPDLHSELNLSSLELGDSALYFCASSPIVVGAGYTFGSGTRLTVV.

The chain is built from TRBV7-9 and TRBJ2-6; D is unclear. CDR3 size: 14 residues. CDR1 SEHNR and CDR2 FQNEAQ come from the germline V gene (reference sequence). The ends were cut back, 4 bases at V and 2 bases at J, with 6 bases in the middle. CDR3 nucleotide sequence: TGTGCCAGCAGCTCCGACACTGGGGCCAACGTCCTGACTTTC. This encodes CASSSDTGANVLTF.

V and J are TRBV28 and TRBJ1-2, with TRBD1 matching over 10 bases. The CDR3 is made up of 13 amino acids. The V gene's germline CDR1 is MDHEN and CDR2 SYDVKM. With V trimmed by 4 bases and J by 4 bases, 0 bases remained unmatched. Written as DNA, the CDR3 is TGTGCCAGCAGTTGGGACAGGGGCTATGGCTACACCTTC. The encoded protein is CASSWDRGYGYTF.

This sequence joins TRBV5-4 and TRBJ1-2; D unresolved. Germline CDR1 and CDR2: SGHNT and YYREEE (reference sequence). V lost 2 bases and J 4 bases, leaving 9 bases between the germline ends. This CDR3 comprises 13 residues. The CDR3 here is CASSFPRAYGYTF. In nucleotides, the CDR3 is TGTGCCAGCAGCTTCCCGAGGGCCTATGGCTACACCTTC.

This clone was counted between two and nine times. The V and J genes are TRBV9 and TRBJ1-6; D uncertain. The V end lost 0 bases, the J end lost 16 bases, and 17 bases lay between the germline ends. Germline V lookup: CDR1 SGDLS, CDR2 YYNGEE. CDR3 length: 14 residues. CDR3: CASSVESQALKLHF. CDR3 bases: TGTGCCAGCAGCGTAGAAAGCCAGGCCCTGAAGCTCCACTTT.

This chain uses TRBV19 with TRBJ1-1; D might be TRBD1 (5 bases). Germline V gene sequence: CDR1 LNHDA, CDR2 SQIVND (reference sequence). V lost 5 bases and J 3 bases, leaving 10 bases between the germline ends. This CDR3 contains 13 residues. For the CDR3, the DNA is TGTGCCAGTAGTCCTCGCAGGGACACTGAAGCTTTCTTT. It encodes CASSPRRDTEAFF.

The sample holds a few counts of this clone. The chain has TRBV5-1 and TRBJ2-1, with 7 bases that match TRBD2. Trimming removed 0 bases from V and 8 bases from J; junction bases left unmatched: 11. This CDR3 comprises 16 residues. Looked up from germline, CDR1 is SGHRS and CDR2 is YFSETQ. CDR3 protein: CASSLGGGLIVDEQFF. The CDR3 DNA follows: TGCGCCAGCAGCTTGGGGGGGGGTCTTATTGTCGATGAGCAGTTCTTC.

In its sample, this clone was seen a few times. The genes are TRBV14 and TRBJ2-7; D is possibly TRBD1 (6 bases). Germline lookup yields CDR1 SGHDN and CDR2 FVKESK. The CDR3 is 14 amino acids. With 5 bases removed from V and 4 bases from J, the gap between germline ends came to 15 bases. The CDR3 coding sequence is TGTGCCAGCAGCGCACAGGGATTAGCATACGAGCAGTACTTC. Residues: CASSAQGLAYEQYF.

This clone showed up just once. The chain couples TRBV11-3 to TRBJ2-1; 10 bases agree with TRBD1. Germline values: CDR1 SGHNT, CDR2 YENEEA. The ends lost 5 bases at V and 2 bases at J; junction bases unmatched: 6. CDR3 length: 16 residues. The CDR3 is CASSRTGTGAYNEQFF. For the CDR3, the DNA is TGTGCCAGCAGCCGGACCGGGACAGGGGCCTACAATGAGCAGTTCTTC.